The sequence of this T cell receptor beta chain was determined in a study of T-cell memory formation after mild COVID-19. TCRdb itself ran the 5' RACE reads through MiXCR, one entry per CDR3 protein. The sample shows 380,000 or so distinct CDR3 sequences, under 15% of them seen only once. The CDR3 has 10 amino acids. Germline V gene data show CDR1 as SEHNR and CDR2 as FQNEAQ (reference sequence). V lost 6 bases to trimming and J lost 8 bases, with 7 bases between them. This clonotype was observed a few times. This receptor was obtained from a man younger than 35 who had mild COVID-19 (a few samples of this study predate the infection). Cell type and time point are not known. Sequenced: PBMCs or a T cell subset sorted from them (not recorded which). The chain has TRBV7-9 and TRBJ1-1; D not certain. The CDR3: CASRRAEAFF. The CDR3, as DNA: TGTGCCAGCAGGCGTGCGGAAGCTTTCTTT.